The 29 T cell receptor beta chains listed next were all sequenced from one sample in a study of cytomegalovirus exposure and HLA in healthy donors. The method was immunoSEQ multiplex PCR; TCRdb's version includes in-frame clones alone and lacks a portion of them. The data show approximately 150,000 clones, with 84% seen just once and 10% held by the top ten. The specimen was PBMCs. These receptors were collected from a man between 25 and 39 years old in good health and CMV-seropositive.

The rearrangement uses TRBV30 and TRBJ2-1; possible D gene TRBD1, 6 bases. CDR1 and CDR2 from the germline V gene are GTSNPN and SVGIG (reference sequence). There are 18 residues in the CDR3. The V end was cut by 1 base, the J end by 0 bases, with 19 bases between. The CDR3 sequence: CAWSGSDSHLSSYNEQFF. CDR3 DNA: TGTGCCTGGAGTGGTTCGGACAGCCACCTCAGCTCCTACAATGAGCAGTTCTTC. Using reference TRBV30 and TRBJ2-1 for the parts outside the CDR3, the full variable domain is SQTIHQWPATLVQPVGSPLSLECTVEGTSNPNLYWYRQAAGRGLQLLFYSVGIGQISSEVPQNLSASRPQDRQFILSSKKLLLSDSGFYLCAWSGSDSHLSSYNEQFFGPGTRLTVL.

This chain links TRBV18 with TRBJ2-1; 7 bases fit TRBD1. The germline V gene encodes CDR1 KGHSH and CDR2 LQKENI. V lost 2 bases and J lost 0; bases outside the gene matches: 7. This CDR3 spans 17 amino acids. DNA of the CDR3: TGTGCCAGCTCACCATTGGGGGCAGGGGGCTCCTACAATGAGCAGTTCTTC. It translates to CASSPLGAGGSYNEQFF.

Here the CDR3 DNA reads TGTGCCAGTAGTCCTCAGCGGGTTGGGGCCAACGTCCTGACTTTC. Protein product: CASSPQRVGANVLTF. The rearrangement links TRBV19 to TRBJ2-6; possibly TRBD2 for D (6 bases). The CDR3 is 15 residues long. Germline CDR1 is LNHDA and CDR2 is SQIVND (reference sequence). Trimming pared 5 bases from V and 3 bases from J, leaving 11 bases between.

In its sample, this clone was seen once. J is TRBJ1-1 and V is TRBV7-9; unclear D gene. The CDR3 covers 15 residues. Germline loops: CDR1 SEHNR, CDR2 FQNEAQ (reference sequence). V was shortened by 3 bases and J by 0 bases, with 11 bases between the two germline ends. The DNA for the CDR3 is TGTGCCAGCAGCTTGACCGGGGTAATGAACACTGAAGCTTTCTTT. The encoded protein is CASSLTGVMNTEAFF.

This rearrangement joins TRBV5-6 to TRBJ1-2; D is possibly TRBD1 (6 bases). Trimming removed 0 bases from V and 2 bases from J, with 8 bases in between. CDR3 length: 14 residues. Germline V gene data show CDR1 as SGHDT and CDR2 as YYEEEE. The chain's CDR3 is CASSLAGQNYGYTF. CDR3 DNA: TGTGCCAGCAGCTTGGCCGGACAGAACTATGGCTACACCTTC.

This clone has a handful of counts. This chain links TRBV11-2 with TRBJ2-7; 7 bases match TRBD1. The junction had 6 bases not matched to a gene; V was cut back by 8 bases and J by 5 bases. Germline V gives CDR1 SGHAT, CDR2 FQNNGV. The CDR3 sequence is 12 residues long. CDR3 in DNA: TGTGCCAGCTCCGGACAGGTCCACGAGCAGTACTTC. As protein: CASSGQVHEQYF.

The V gene is TRBV6-1, the J gene TRBJ2-7; TRBD1 matches at 9 bases. J gave up 2 bases and V 6 bases, and 5 bases lay outside the gene matches. This CDR3 has 14 amino acids. Germline loops: CDR1 MNHNS, CDR2 SASEGT. The CDR3 spells CASRTGQGAYEQYF. The CDR3 nucleotides are TGTGCCAGCAGGACGGGACAGGGAGCCTACGAGCAGTACTTC.

DNA of the CDR3: TGTGCCAGCAGCCCCCTGACTAGCGGGCGAAGTGAGCAGTTCTTC. Residues: CASSPLTSGRSEQFF. The gene calls are TRBV7-3 and TRBJ2-1, with TRBD2 matching 10 bases. The CDR3 has 15 residues. Trimming removed 5 bases from V and 9 bases from J; junction bases left unmatched: 10. Germline-derived CDR1 and CDR2 are SGHTA and FQGTGA.

This clone showed up just once. J is TRBJ2-5 and V is TRBV5-1; D possibly corresponds to TRBD2 (6 bases). The V gene lost 0 bases and the J gene lost 2 bases, with 11 bases spanning the gap. CDR1 is SGHRS and CDR2 is YFSETQ in the germline V gene. This CDR3 has 15 residues. The chain's CDR3 is CASSLASGTQETQYF. CDR3 DNA: TGCGCCAGCAGCTTGGCCTCCGGGACTCAAGAGACCCAGTACTTC. Supplemented by reference TRBV5-1 and TRBJ2-5, the full variable domain reads KAGVTQTPRYLIKTRGQQVTLSCSPISGHRSVSWYQQTPGQGLQFLFEYFSETQRNKGNFPGRFSGRQFSNSRSEMNVSTLELGDSALYLCASSLASGTQETQYFGPGTRLLVL.

The V call is TRBV7-2, the J call TRBJ2-1; a possible D gene is TRBD2 (5 bases). CDR1 is SGHTA and CDR2 is FQGNSA in the germline V gene. CDR3 size: 16 residues. Trimming pared 5 bases from V and 0 bases from J, leaving 14 bases between. The chain's CDR3 is CASSPMARASYNEQFF. In DNA, the CDR3 is TGTGCCAGCAGCCCTATGGCGAGGGCCTCCTACAATGAGCAGTTCTTC.

The gene calls are TRBV28 and TRBJ2-1, with 11 nucleotides matching TRBD2. The CDR3 totals 16 residues. Germline V gives CDR1 MDHEN, CDR2 SYDVKM. J lost 7 bases, V lost 7 bases, and 12 bases had no gene match. CDR3 amino acids: CASIALTSGRKNEQFF. The CDR3 bases are TGTGCCAGCATTGCCCTAACTAGCGGGAGAAAGAATGAGCAGTTCTTC.

The sample holds one count of this clone. The rearrangement joins TRBV23-1 to TRBJ2-7; weak D call: TRBD2 (6 bases). TRBV23-1 is an ORF, and what it does is uncertain. V gave up 3 bases and J gave up 0 bases, with 9 bases separating them. This CDR3 spans 14 amino acids. The CDR3 loop reads CASSHSGGSYEQYF. CDR3 bases: TGCGCCAGCAGTCATAGCGGAGGCTCCTACGAGCAGTACTTC.

This rearrangement joins TRBV7-6 to TRBJ2-2, with D possibly matching TRBD1 (5 bases). V was trimmed by 5 bases and J by 5 bases, leaving 12 bases between them. The CDR3 covers 14 residues. Germline V gene data show CDR1 as SGHVS and CDR2 as FNYEAQ. CDR3 residues: CASSRQQGTGELFF. CDR3 nucleotide sequence: TGTGCCAGCAGCCGACAGCAGGGTACCGGGGAGCTGTTTTTT.

This chain uses TRBV18 with TRBJ2-1; 9 bases agree with TRBD2. This CDR3 comprises 16 residues. CDR1 and CDR2 (germline): KGHSH, LQKENI. V gave up 0 bases and J gave up 6 bases; unmatched junction bases: 6. DNA of the CDR3: TGTGCCAGCTCACCACCTAGCGGGAGATTTGGCAATGAGCAGTTCTTC. It encodes CASSPPSGRFGNEQFF.

This clone appeared a few times. This chain links TRBV5-1 with TRBJ2-3, with 8 positions matching TRBD2. The CDR3 runs to 17 residues. Germline V gives CDR1 SGHRS, CDR2 YFSETQ. Trimming cost V 1 base and J 0 bases; bases outside gene matches: 7. The CDR3: CASSLLQRGISTDTQYF. CDR3 sequence (DNA): TGCGCCAGCAGCTTGTTGCAGCGGGGGATAAGCACAGATACGCAGTATTTT.

The chain carries TRBV5-1 and TRBJ2-3; maybe TRBD2 (5 bases). Germline V lookup: CDR1 SGHRS, CDR2 YFSETQ. This CDR3 is built from 14 residues. V dropped 3 bases and J dropped 8 bases, with 16 bases sitting between them. The CDR3 bases are TGCGCCAGCAGCTCCGAGCGGATGCTCGGTACGCAGTATTTT. The encoded protein is CASSSERMLGTQYF.

V gene TRBV6-5 combines with J gene TRBJ2-2; 9 bases agree with TRBD2. CDR1 MNHEY and CDR2 SVGAGI come from the germline V gene. The junction had 5 bases not matched to a gene; V was cut back by 5 bases and J by 7 bases. The CDR3 contains 14 residues. CDR3 DNA: TGTGCCAGCAGTCGCGGGAGGGCCAACGGGGAGCTGTTTTTT. It encodes CASSRGRANGELFF.

The chain carries TRBV28 and TRBJ2-7, with D possibly TRBD1 on 6 matching bases. V was shortened by 6 bases and J by 4 bases, with 16 bases between the two germline ends. The CDR3 runs 14 residues. CDR1 is MDHEN, CDR2 SYDVKM, per germline. The DNA of the CDR3 is TGTGCCAGCAGCGCATACTCACAGGGTTACGAGCAGTACTTC. This translates into CASSAYSQGYEQYF.

This rearrangement joins TRBV9 to TRBJ1-1; TRBD1 might be the D (5 bases). Germline CDR1 reads SGDLS; CDR2 reads YYNGEE. This CDR3 is 14 amino acids long. V was pared by 0 bases and J by 4 bases, with 10 bases between. DNA of the CDR3: TGTGCCAGCAGCGTAGGGACATTTTTCACTGAAGCTTTCTTT. Encoded protein: CASSVGTFFTEAFF.

V and J are TRBV19 and TRBJ2-3; a possible D gene is TRBD2 (6 bases). The germline V gene encodes CDR1 LNHDA and CDR2 SQIVND (reference sequence). The CDR3 sequence is 15 residues long. V was clipped by 7 bases and J by 0 bases, with 14 bases between them. CDR3 bases: TGTGCCAGTACCTCAACCGGGACTAGCACAGATACGCAGTATTTT. This codes for CASTSTGTSTDTQYF.

The chain links TRBV5-1 to TRBJ2-3, with TRBD2 identical over 11 bases. The CDR3 covers 15 residues. Germline V gene sequence: CDR1 SGHRS, CDR2 YFSETQ. V was clipped by 8 bases and J by 6 bases; unmatched bases: 11. The CDR3: CASRISGRALDTQYF. DNA of the CDR3: TGCGCCAGTCGAATTAGCGGGAGGGCACTGGATACGCAGTATTTT.

Worth noting for this clone: A read error may produce the germline difference seen at one junction end. This sequence joins TRBV7-2 and TRBJ2-3, with TRBD2 matching over 11 bases. Germline lookup yields CDR1 SGHTA and CDR2 FQGNSA. CDR3 length: 14 residues. The CDR3 loop is CASRLAGGPDTQYF. CDR3 nucleotide sequence: TGTGCCAGCAGGTTAGCGGGGGGGCCAGATACGCAGTATTTT.

This rearrangement joins TRBV5-5 to TRBJ2-1; D perhaps matches TRBD1 (6 bases). CDR3 length: 13 amino acids. V was trimmed by 4 bases and J by 7 bases, leaving 12 bases between them. Per the germline V gene, CDR1 is SGHKS and CDR2 is YYEKEE (reference sequence). The CDR3 DNA sequence: TGTGCCAGCAGCGAACAGGGCAGAAATGAGCAGTTCTTC. This translates into CASSEQGRNEQFF.

The chain is built from TRBV19 and TRBJ1-1; possibly TRBD1 for D (6 bases). The length of the CDR3 is 10 residues. The V and J ends lost 11 bases and 10 bases respectively, with 14 bases between them. Germline V gives CDR1 LNHDA, CDR2 SQIVND (reference sequence). The CDR3 is CASRGGGAFF. CDR3 nucleotides: TGTGCCTCCAGGGGCGGTGGAGCTTTCTTT.

The chain carries TRBV19 and TRBJ2-7; 7 bases match TRBD1. The CDR3 is made up of 15 amino acids. Germline-derived CDR1 and CDR2 are LNHDA and SQIVND (reference sequence). The V segment lost 9 bases and the J segment 2 bases; nucleotides outside the gene matches: 13. For the CDR3, the DNA is TGTGCCAGCCGACAGGGACAAGAGGCACCCTACGAGCAGTACTTC. It translates to CASRQGQEAPYEQYF.

This chain links TRBV6-5 with TRBJ1-5; possible D gene TRBD1, 6 bases. The germline V gene encodes CDR1 MNHEY and CDR2 SVGAGI. The CDR3 is 15 residues long. The germline V and J ends were trimmed by 6 bases and 4 bases, with 16 bases remaining between them. In nucleotides, the CDR3 is TGTGCCAGCAGAAGGGGGGGGCGGCAGAATCAGCCCCAGCATTTT. This gives the protein CASRRGGRQNQPQHF.

The chain joins TRBV7-2 to TRBJ2-4, with D perhaps TRBD1 (5 bases). V lost 0 bases, J lost 8 bases, and 8 bases lay in between. The CDR3 totals 13 residues. Looked up from germline, CDR1 is SGHTA and CDR2 is FQGNSA. This CDR3 is CASSLARVDIQYF. The CDR3 region has the DNA TGTGCCAGCAGCTTAGCCAGGGTCGACATTCAGTACTTC.

The chain combines TRBV19 with TRBJ2-5; TRBD2 aligns across 12 bases. V was pared by 4 bases and J by 1 base, with 1 base of the junction left unmatched. The CDR3 is 15 residues long. In germline, CDR1 is LNHDA, CDR2 SQIVND (reference sequence). The CDR3 reads CASSRTSGVQETQYF. CDR3 sequence (DNA): TGTGCCAGTAGTAGGACTAGCGGGGTCCAAGAGACCCAGTACTTC.

This chain links TRBV11-2 with TRBJ2-7; tentatively, D is TRBD1 (6 bases). CDR3 length equals 16 residues. Trimming removed 4 bases at V and 3 bases at J, with 19 bases between. CDR1 SGHAT and CDR2 FQNNGV come from the germline V gene. The CDR3 DNA reads as TGTGCCAGCAGCTCGCGCCAGGGCAGGGGTAGCTACGAGCAGTACTTC. The encoded protein is CASSSRQGRGSYEQYF.